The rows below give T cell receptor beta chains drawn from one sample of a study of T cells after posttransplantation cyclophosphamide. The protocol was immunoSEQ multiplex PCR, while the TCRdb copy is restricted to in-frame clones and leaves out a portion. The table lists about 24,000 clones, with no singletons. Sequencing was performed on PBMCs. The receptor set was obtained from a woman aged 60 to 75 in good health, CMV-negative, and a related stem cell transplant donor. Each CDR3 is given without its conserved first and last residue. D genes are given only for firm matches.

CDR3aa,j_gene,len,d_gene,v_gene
ASSVSGGARNEQF,TRBJ2-1,13,TRBD2,TRBV9
AWSVAGQENTEAF,TRBJ1-1,13,TRBD1,TRBV30
ASSFKKNTEAF,TRBJ1-1,11,.,TRBV7-3
ASSLGPGQIYEQY,TRBJ2-7,13,TRBD1,TRBV5-1
ASSLGAGSTNQPQH,TRBJ1-5,14,.,TRBV7-9
ASSPLEMGADGYT,TRBJ1-2,13,.,TRBV18
ASSAGSETQY,TRBJ2-5,10,.,TRBV6-6
ASSNSRGPAGGYT,TRBJ1-2,13,.,TRBV19
ASSQDGGRSNYGYT,TRBJ1-2,14,.,TRBV9
ASSPGGSQPQH,TRBJ1-5,11,.,TRBV18
ASSLAGGPNEQF,TRBJ2-1,12,TRBD2,TRBV11-1
ASSPGLEGPNEQF,TRBJ2-1,13,TRBD2,TRBV4-2
ASRRAGWETQY,TRBJ2-5,11,.,TRBV5-6
ASSATGGETQY,TRBJ2-5,11,.,TRBV9
ASIQGLAGGYEQY,TRBJ2-7,13,.,TRBV21-1
ASSPGQGAHEQY,TRBJ2-7,12,TRBD1,TRBV27
ASGGQPQQAF,TRBJ1-1,10,.,TRBV5-6
SVVGGGQPQH,TRBJ1-5,10,.,TRBV29-1
ASSGYRGQETQY,TRBJ2-5,12,TRBD1,TRBV25-1
ASSNRGAKPPWSNSPLH,TRBJ1-6,17,.,TRBV28
ASSQLLAGGEQY,TRBJ2-7,12,TRBD2,TRBV4-3
AWSRGQFNQPQH,TRBJ1-5,12,TRBD1,TRBV30
SVEGDRIYGYT,TRBJ1-2,11,TRBD1,TRBV29-1
ASSLRTVGLNTEAF,TRBJ1-1,14,.,TRBV7-8
ASSSIYEQY,TRBJ2-7,9,.,TRBV28
ASTGQGQETQY,TRBJ2-5,11,TRBD1,TRBV19
ASSLGVQRETKNIQY,TRBJ2-4,15,TRBD2,TRBV11-2
AISDQGEGTQY,TRBJ2-5,11,.,TRBV10-3
ASSPGLGGVDTQY,TRBJ2-3,13,.,TRBV19
ASSLSQGAGGYT,TRBJ1-2,12,TRBD1,TRBV5-1
ASSQSISSYEQY,TRBJ2-7,12,.,TRBV16
ASSIAGGLNEQF,TRBJ2-1,12,TRBD2,TRBV19
ASSEYPVGGSRLQY,TRBJ2-3,14,TRBD2,TRBV25-1
ASSAGTNTGELF,TRBJ2-2,12,.,TRBV28
ASSLRVVAGGYEQY,TRBJ2-7,14,.,TRBV5-5
ASSGGTGAFY,TRBJ2-4,10,TRBD1,TRBV25-1
SVDSSGSRETQY,TRBJ2-5,12,TRBD2,TRBV29-1
ASSPGTGPGEKLF,TRBJ1-4,13,TRBD1,TRBV9
ASSVGRQGPSNTGELF,TRBJ2-2,16,TRBD1,TRBV9
ASSFEGSGGAQETQY,TRBJ2-5,15,TRBD2,TRBV2
ASSPSGSGLGTDTQY,TRBJ2-3,15,TRBD2,TRBV11-2
ASSQEGRDNTDTQY,TRBJ2-3,14,.,TRBV4-3
ASSLDNNQPQH,TRBJ1-5,11,.,TRBV28
ASTGEETQY,TRBJ2-5,9,.,TRBV6-1
ASSANSGTGGTKETQY,TRBJ2-5,16,TRBD1,TRBV9
ASSGTGKETQY,TRBJ2-5,11,TRBD1,TRBV18
ASSAGETLHEQY,TRBJ2-7,12,TRBD2,TRBV5-1
ASSTPTGQTNSPLH,TRBJ1-6,14,.,TRBV19
ASSKGQIDRAITEAF,TRBJ1-1,15,TRBD1,TRBV7-8
ASSLAASGRVYEQY,TRBJ2-7,14,TRBD2,TRBV7-2
ASSSGLRRGGYT,TRBJ1-2,12,.,TRBV28
ASSQPPEQGSYEQY,.,14,.,TRBV4-2
ARPLPWPSNTSSGNTIY,TRBJ1-3,17,.,TRBV2
SVPWREGGDTQY,TRBJ2-3,12,TRBD2,TRBV29-1
ATLSEFEADTQY,TRBJ2-3,12,.,TRBV15
ASSGDRINQPQH,TRBJ1-5,12,.,TRBV7-9
ASSQGQGASGYT,TRBJ1-2,12,TRBD1,TRBV4-3